This section outlines one TCR beta chain sequence together with its context. Its specificity is unknown. The sample comes from a study of cytomegalovirus exposure and HLA in healthy donors. In the study overall: The 130 or so validation repertoires were reported in a later analysis to have been generated on the same platform as the approximately 700 first-cohort repertoires.

Trimming took 10 bases from V and 10 from J; bases not matched to a gene: 8. This CDR3 is 13 amino acids long. Measured with immunoSEQ multiplex PCR; TCRdb has only the in-frame clones, and not every one. In the table there are tens of thousands of clones, approximately 91% of which are singletons. Study outcomes and limitations: Most TCR sequences showed up rarely, but some public TCRs showed up in many donors. First-cohort TCR clusters tended to co-occur in the approximately 110 validation repertoires, a later analysis found. Confirmation was obtained in vitro that a few CMV-associated chains are specific for CMV antigens.

The specimen sequenced was PBMCs. This clonotype was obtained from a man aged 30 to 39 in good health and CMV-seronegative. The J gene is TRBJ2-1, the V gene TRBV5-3, with 13 nucleotides matching TRBD2. TRBV5-3 is given ORF status, its function remaining uncertain. CDR3 amino acids: CAPTSGRAGEQFF. CDR3 DNA sequence: TGTGCCCCCACTAGCGGGAGGGCCGGAGAGCAGTTCTTC.